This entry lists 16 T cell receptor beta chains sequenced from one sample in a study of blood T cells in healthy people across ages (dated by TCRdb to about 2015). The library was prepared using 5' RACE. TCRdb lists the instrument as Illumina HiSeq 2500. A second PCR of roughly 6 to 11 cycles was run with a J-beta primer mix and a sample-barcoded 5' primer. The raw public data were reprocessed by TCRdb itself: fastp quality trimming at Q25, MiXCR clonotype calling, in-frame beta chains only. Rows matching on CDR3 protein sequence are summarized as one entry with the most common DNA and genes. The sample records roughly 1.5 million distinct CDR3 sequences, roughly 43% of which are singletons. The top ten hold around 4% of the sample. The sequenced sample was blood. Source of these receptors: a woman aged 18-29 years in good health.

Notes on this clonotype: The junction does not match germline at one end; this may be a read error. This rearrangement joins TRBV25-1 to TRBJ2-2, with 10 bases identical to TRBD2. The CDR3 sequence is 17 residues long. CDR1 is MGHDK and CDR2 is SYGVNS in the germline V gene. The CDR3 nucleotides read TGTGCCAGCAGTGACAGGACTAGCGGAAAGAACACCGGGAAGCTGTTTTTT. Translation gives CASSDRTSGKNTGKLFF.

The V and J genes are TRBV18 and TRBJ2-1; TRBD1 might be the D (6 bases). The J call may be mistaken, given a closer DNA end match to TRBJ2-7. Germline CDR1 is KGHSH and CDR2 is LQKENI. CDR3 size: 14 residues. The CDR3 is CASSGQSSYNEQYF. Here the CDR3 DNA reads TGTGCCAGCTCAGGACAGAGCTCCTACAATGAGCAGTACTTC.

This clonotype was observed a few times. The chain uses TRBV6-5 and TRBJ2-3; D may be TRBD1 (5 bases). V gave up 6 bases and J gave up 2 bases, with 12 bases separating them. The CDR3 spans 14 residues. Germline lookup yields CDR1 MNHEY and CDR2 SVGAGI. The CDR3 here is CASRSGISTDTQYF. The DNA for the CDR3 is TGTGCCAGCAGATCAGGGATTTCCACAGATACGCAGTATTTT.

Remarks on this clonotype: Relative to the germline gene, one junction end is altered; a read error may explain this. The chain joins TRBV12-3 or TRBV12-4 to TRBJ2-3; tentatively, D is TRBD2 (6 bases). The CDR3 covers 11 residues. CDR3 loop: CASSAAGPPSF. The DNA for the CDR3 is TGTGCCAGCAGTGCCGCGGGACCCCCCTCTTTT.

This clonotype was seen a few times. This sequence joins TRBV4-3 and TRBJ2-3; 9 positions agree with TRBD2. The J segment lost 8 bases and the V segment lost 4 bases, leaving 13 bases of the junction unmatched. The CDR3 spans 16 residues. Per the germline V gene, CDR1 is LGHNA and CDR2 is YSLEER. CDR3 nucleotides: TGCGCCAGCAGCCTCCGGGCAGCGGGGGGCTCAGCTACGCAGTATTTT. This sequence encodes CASSLRAAGGSATQYF.

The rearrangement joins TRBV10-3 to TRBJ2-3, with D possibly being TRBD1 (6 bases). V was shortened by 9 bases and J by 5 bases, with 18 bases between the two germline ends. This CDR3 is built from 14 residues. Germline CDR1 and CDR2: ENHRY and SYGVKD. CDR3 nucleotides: TGTGCCATTGGGGTAGGGGGAGATGTAGATACGCAGTATTTT. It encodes CAIGVGGDVDTQYF.

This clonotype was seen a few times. DNA of the CDR3: TGTGCCAGCAGCGGGGAGCTGTCCCGAGGGAACTATGGCTACACCTTC. Translation: CASSGELSRGNYGYTF. V is TRBV9 and J is TRBJ1-2; D gene ambiguous. Germline V lookup: CDR1 SGDLS, CDR2 YYNGEE. The germline V and J ends were trimmed by 3 bases and 2 bases, with 17 bases remaining between them. There are 16 residues in the CDR3.

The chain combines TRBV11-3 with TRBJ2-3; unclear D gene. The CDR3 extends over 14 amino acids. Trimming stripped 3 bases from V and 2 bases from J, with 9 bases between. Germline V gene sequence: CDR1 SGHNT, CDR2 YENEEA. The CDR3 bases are TGTGCCAGCAGCTTCGGATGGGACACAGATACGCAGTATTTT. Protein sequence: CASSFGWDTDTQYF.

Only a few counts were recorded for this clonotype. CDR3 DNA: TGCAGCGTGTATAGCCGGACAGCTAACTATGGCTACACCTTC. This sequence encodes CSVYSRTANYGYTF. The rearrangement joins TRBV29-1 to TRBJ1-2; D may be TRBD1 (6 bases). V lost 6 bases, J lost 0 bases, and 14 bases lay in between. The length of the CDR3 is 14 residues. The germline gives CDR1 SQVTM, CDR2 ANQGSEA.

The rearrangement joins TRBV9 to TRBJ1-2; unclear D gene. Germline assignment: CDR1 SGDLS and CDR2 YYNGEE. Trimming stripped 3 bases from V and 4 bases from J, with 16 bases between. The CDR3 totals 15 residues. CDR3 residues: CASSAIAEGFYGYTF. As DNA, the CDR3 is TGTGCCAGCAGCGCTATAGCCGAGGGCTTCTATGGCTACACCTTC.

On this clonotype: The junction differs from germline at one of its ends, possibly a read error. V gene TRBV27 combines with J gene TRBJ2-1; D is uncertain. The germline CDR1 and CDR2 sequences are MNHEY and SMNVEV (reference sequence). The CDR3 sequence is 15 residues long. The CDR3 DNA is TGTGCCAGCAGTTGGGCGACCAAGGCCTACAATGAGCTGTTCTTC. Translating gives CASSWATKAYNELFF.

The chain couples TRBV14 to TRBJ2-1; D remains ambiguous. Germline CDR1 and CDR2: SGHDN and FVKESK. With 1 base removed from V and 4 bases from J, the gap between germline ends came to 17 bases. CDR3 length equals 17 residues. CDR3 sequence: CASSQGSYSATYNEQFF. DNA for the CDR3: TGTGCCAGCAGCCAAGGCTCTTACTCGGCTACGTACAATGAGCAGTTCTTC.

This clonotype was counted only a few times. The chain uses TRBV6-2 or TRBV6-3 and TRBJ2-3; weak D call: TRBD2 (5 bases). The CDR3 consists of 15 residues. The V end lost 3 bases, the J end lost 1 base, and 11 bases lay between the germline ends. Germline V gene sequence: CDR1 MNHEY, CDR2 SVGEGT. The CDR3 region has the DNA TGTGCCAGCAGTTATCCCGGACTGGGCACAGATACGCAGTATTTT. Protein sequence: CASSYPGLGTDTQYF.

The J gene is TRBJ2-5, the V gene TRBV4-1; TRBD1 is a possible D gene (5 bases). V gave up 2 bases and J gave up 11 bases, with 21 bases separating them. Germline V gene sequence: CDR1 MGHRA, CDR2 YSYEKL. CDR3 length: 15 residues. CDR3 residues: CASSQIGRAGDEQYF. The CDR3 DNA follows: TGCGCCAGCAGCCAAATCGGCAGGGCTGGGGATGAGCAGTACTTC.

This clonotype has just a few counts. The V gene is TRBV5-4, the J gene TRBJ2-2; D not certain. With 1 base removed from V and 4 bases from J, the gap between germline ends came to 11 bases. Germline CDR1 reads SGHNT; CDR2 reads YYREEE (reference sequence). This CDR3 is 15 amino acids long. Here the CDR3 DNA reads TGTGCCAGCAGCTTGCAAGGACGGAGCACCGGGGAGCTGTTTTTT. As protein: CASSLQGRSTGELFF.

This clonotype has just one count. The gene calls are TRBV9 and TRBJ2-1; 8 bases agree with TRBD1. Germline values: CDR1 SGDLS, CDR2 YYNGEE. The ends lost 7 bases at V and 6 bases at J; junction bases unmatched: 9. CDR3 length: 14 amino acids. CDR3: CASQGAPFGNEQFF. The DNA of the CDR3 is TGTGCCAGCCAGGGGGCCCCCTTTGGCAATGAGCAGTTCTTC. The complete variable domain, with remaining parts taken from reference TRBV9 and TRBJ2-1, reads DSGVTQTPKHLITATGQRVTLRCSPRSGDLSVYWYQQSLDQGLQFLIQYYNGEERAKGNILERFSAQQFPDLHSELNLSSLELGDSALYFCASQGAPFGNEQFFGPGTRLTVL.